This T cell receptor beta chain was profiled in a study of Graves' ophthalmopathy and Graves' hyperthyroidism. This clonotype occurred a few times. Amplification of TCR beta CDR3 regions used RNA transcripts. The first round was an RT-PCR with HTBI primers, and the second round was a multiplex PCR. TCRdb called the multiplex PCR reads again in MiXCR, with one record for every CDR3 protein. The profile covers 650,000 to 900,000 distinct CDR3 sequences, with 40% appearing a single time and approximately 43% taken by the ten largest. The CDR3 has 15 amino acids. The V segment lost 8 bases and the J segment 9 bases; nucleotides outside the gene matches: 7. Per germline, CDR1 SEHNR and CDR2 FQNEAQ (reference sequence). The diagnostic workup employed clinical symptoms, serum thyroxine, TRAb, thyroid ultrasound and orbital computed tomography.

The chain joins TRBV7-9 to TRBJ2-2; 15 bases are shared with TRBD2. Input material: peripheral blood. The clonotype comes from an adult man with Graves' ophthalmopathy. The CDR3 protein is CASGLAGGPGRELFF. CDR3 DNA sequence: TGTGCCAGCGGACTAGCGGGAGGGCCAGGCCGGGAGCTGTTTTTT. Complete variable domain (other parts from reference TRBV7-9 and TRBJ2-2): DTGVSQNPRHKITKRGQNVTFRCDPISEHNRLYWYRQTLGQGPEFLTYFQNEAQLEKSRLLSDRFSAERPKGSFSTLEIQRTEQGDSAMYLCASGLAGGPGRELFFGEGSRLTVL.